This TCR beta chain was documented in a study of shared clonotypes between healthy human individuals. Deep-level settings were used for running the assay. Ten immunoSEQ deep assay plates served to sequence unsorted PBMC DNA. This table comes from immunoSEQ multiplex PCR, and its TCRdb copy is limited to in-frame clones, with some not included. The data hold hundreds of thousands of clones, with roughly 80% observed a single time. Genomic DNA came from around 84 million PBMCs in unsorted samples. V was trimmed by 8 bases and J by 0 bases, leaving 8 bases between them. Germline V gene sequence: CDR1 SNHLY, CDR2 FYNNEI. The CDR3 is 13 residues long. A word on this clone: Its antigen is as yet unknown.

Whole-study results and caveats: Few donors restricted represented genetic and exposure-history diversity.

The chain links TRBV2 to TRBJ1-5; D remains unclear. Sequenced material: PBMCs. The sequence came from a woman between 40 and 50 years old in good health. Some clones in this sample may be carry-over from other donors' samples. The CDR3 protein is CASGEYSNQPQHF. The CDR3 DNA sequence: TGTGCCAGCGGGGAATATAGCAATCAGCCCCAGCATTTT.